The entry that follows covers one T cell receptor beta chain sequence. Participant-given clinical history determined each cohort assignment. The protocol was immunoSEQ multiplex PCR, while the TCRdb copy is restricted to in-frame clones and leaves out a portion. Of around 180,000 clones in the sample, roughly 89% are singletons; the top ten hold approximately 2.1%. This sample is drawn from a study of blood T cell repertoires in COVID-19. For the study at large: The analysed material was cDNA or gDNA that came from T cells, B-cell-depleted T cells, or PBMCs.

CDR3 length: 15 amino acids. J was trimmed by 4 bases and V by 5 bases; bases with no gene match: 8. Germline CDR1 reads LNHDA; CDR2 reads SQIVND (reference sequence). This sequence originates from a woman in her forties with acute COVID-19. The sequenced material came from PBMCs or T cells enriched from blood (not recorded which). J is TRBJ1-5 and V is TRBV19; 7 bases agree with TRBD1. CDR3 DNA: TGTGCCAGTAGTTTCGGACAGGTGTTAAATCAGCCCCAGCATTTT. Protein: CASSFGQVLNQPQHF. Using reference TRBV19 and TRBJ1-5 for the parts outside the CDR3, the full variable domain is DGGITQSPKYLFRKEGQNVTLSCEQNLNHDAMYWYRQDPGQGLRLIYYSQIVNDFQKGDIAEGYSVSREKKESFPLTVTSAQKNPTAFYLCASSFGQVLNQPQHFGDGTRLSIL.